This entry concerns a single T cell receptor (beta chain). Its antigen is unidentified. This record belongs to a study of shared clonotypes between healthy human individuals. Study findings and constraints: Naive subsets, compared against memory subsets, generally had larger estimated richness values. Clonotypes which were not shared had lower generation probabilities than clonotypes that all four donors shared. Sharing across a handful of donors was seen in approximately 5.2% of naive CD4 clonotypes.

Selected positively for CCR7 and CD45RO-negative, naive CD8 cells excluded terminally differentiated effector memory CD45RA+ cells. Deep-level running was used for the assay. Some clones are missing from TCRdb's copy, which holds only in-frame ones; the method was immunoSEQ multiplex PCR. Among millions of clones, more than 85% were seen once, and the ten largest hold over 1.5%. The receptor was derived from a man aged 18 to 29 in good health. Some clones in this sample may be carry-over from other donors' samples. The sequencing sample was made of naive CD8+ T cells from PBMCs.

The CDR3, as DNA: TGTGCCTGGAGCCACGACAAGGTCTATATGTACAATGAGCAGTTCTTC. This codes for CAWSHDKVYMYNEQFF. The rearrangement links TRBV30 to TRBJ2-1; D uncertain. The V gene lost 3 bases and the J gene lost 4 bases, with 19 bases spanning the gap. CDR3 length equals 16 residues. In germline, CDR1 is GTSNPN, CDR2 SVGIG (reference sequence).